What follows are 26 T cell receptor beta chains derived from one specimen sequenced in a study of cytomegalovirus exposure and HLA in healthy donors. The method was immunoSEQ multiplex PCR; TCRdb's version includes in-frame clones alone and lacks a portion of them. This repertoire shows fewer than 140,000 clones, approximately 90% found once; its top ten account for less than 2%. Material: PBMCs. All receptors derive from a woman between 18 and 29 years old in good health and CMV-seropositive.

CDR3 protein: CASSPYAEPFNYGYTF. Written as DNA, the CDR3 is TGTGCCAGCAGCCCGTACGCAGAACCTTTTAACTATGGCTACACCTTC. This chain connects TRBV5-6 to TRBJ1-2; no firm D call. The length of the CDR3 is 16 residues. V was clipped by 4 bases and J by 1 base, with 17 bases between them. Germline V CDR1 and CDR2: SGHDT, YYEEEE.

The chain is built from TRBV2 and TRBJ1-6; weak D call: TRBD1 (5 bases). Trimming took off 4 bases at V and 0 bases at J, with 7 bases between the two ends. Germline assignment: CDR1 SNHLY and CDR2 FYNNEI. The length of the CDR3 is 15 residues. The CDR3 loop is CASSGTGSYNSPLHF. CDR3 nucleotides: TGTGCCAGCAGTGGAACAGGCTCCTATAATTCACCCCTCCACTTT. The entire variable domain, with the rest obtained from reference TRBV2 and TRBJ1-6, is as follows: EPEVTQTPSHQVTQMGQEVILRCVPISNHLYFYWYRQILGQKVEFLVSFYNNEISEKSEIFDDQFSVERPDGSNFTLKIRSTKLEDSAMYFCASSGTGSYNSPLHFGNGTRLTVT.

This clone turned up a few times. The V and J genes are TRBV19 and TRBJ1-6; D not resolved. CDR1 is LNHDA, CDR2 SQIVND, per germline (reference sequence). With 5 bases removed from V and 9 bases from J, the gap between germline ends came to 8 bases. CDR3 size: 12 residues. Written as DNA, the CDR3 is TGTGCCAGTAGTCTCGGCGGTTCACCCCTCCACTTT. Amino acid sequence: CASSLGGSPLHF.

The chain is built from TRBV27 and TRBJ1-2; 7 bases are shared with TRBD1. Trimming took 0 bases from V and 10 from J; bases not matched to a gene: 5. CDR3 length: 13 amino acids. Germline CDR1 MNHEY, CDR2 SMNVEV (reference sequence). This chain's CDR3 is CASSLSIGGDYTF. DNA for the CDR3: TGTGCCAGCAGTTTATCGATAGGGGGCGACTACACCTTC.

This clone came up once. The V and J genes are TRBV27 and TRBJ2-7; 7 bases fit TRBD2. This CDR3 is 19 amino acids long. Germline V CDR1 and CDR2: MNHEY, SMNVEV (reference sequence). V gave up 2 bases and J gave up 0 bases; unmatched junction bases: 16. The CDR3 sequence is CASSLRGPGGRGNSYEQYF. CDR3 coding DNA: TGTGCCAGCAGTTTACGGGGCCCGGGGGGACGGGGCAACTCCTACGAGCAGTACTTC.

Written as DNA, the CDR3 is TGTGCCAGCAGCGCCGGACAGACCTATGGCTACACCTTC. Translation: CASSAGQTYGYTF. This chain joins TRBV7-9 and TRBJ1-2, with D perhaps matching TRBD1 (6 bases). CDR3 size: 13 residues. CDR1 SEHNR and CDR2 FQNEAQ come from the germline V gene (reference sequence). The germline V and J ends were trimmed by 5 bases and 4 bases, with 11 bases remaining between them.

CDR3 protein: CASSTGQGGYTEAFF. In DNA, the CDR3 is TGTGCCAGCAGCACCGGACAGGGGGGCTACACTGAAGCTTTCTTT. This rearrangement joins TRBV11-2 to TRBJ1-1, with TRBD1 matching 10 bases. The CDR3 is made up of 15 amino acids. Germline-derived CDR1 and CDR2 are SGHAT and FQNNGV. V was pared by 5 bases and J by 3 bases, with 6 bases of the junction left unmatched.

V and J are TRBV5-6 and TRBJ2-7, with a weak D call TRBD2 (5 bases). Germline assignment: CDR1 SGHDT and CDR2 YYEEEE. Trimming left V 2 bases short and J 3 bases short, with 6 bases between. This CDR3 region has 12 residues. CDR3 protein: CASSFGNYEQYF. In DNA form, the CDR3 reads TGTGCCAGCAGCTTCGGGAACTACGAGCAGTACTTC.

This clone appeared once. The CDR3 DNA sequence: TGTGCCAGCAGTTTGAGCGGAGGGGAGCAGTTCTTC. This encodes CASSLSGGEQFF. The V call is TRBV27, the J call TRBJ2-1; possibly TRBD2 for D (6 bases). The V gene lost 3 bases and the J gene lost 10 bases, with 10 bases spanning the gap. This CDR3 has 12 residues. Per the germline V gene, CDR1 is MNHEY and CDR2 is SMNVEV (reference sequence).

The chain couples TRBV5-4 to TRBJ2-2, with D tentatively TRBD1 (5 bases). V was trimmed by 4 bases and J by 1 base, leaving 11 bases between them. This CDR3 region has 15 residues. In germline, CDR1 is SGHNT, CDR2 YYREEE (reference sequence). As DNA, the CDR3 is TGTGCCAGCAGCCGACAGATATTGAACACCGGGGAGCTGTTTTTT. Translating it yields CASSRQILNTGELFF.

A few counts support this clone. V gene TRBV7-6 combines with J gene TRBJ1-2; possibly TRBD1 for D (5 bases). V lost 1 base and J lost 8, with 14 bases in between. The CDR3 consists of 14 residues. Germline CDR1 and CDR2: SGHVS and FNYEAQ. CDR3 in amino acids: CASSLGGDSYGYTF. The CDR3 DNA reads as TGTGCCAGCAGCTTAGGCGGAGACAGCTACGGCTACACCTTC.

Comment on this clone: One junction end does not reproduce the germline sequence, and a read error may be involved. This sequence joins TRBV7-9 and TRBJ1-4, with a weak D call TRBD1 (6 bases). The CDR3 covers 11 residues. Germline V CDR1 and CDR2: SEHNR, FQNEAQ (reference sequence). The CDR3: CASSSTGQSQF. DNA of the CDR3: TGTGCCAGCAGCTCTACCGGACAGTCCCAATTT.

V usage is TRBV6-1 and J usage is TRBJ2-5, with a weak D call TRBD1 (5 bases). V dropped 2 bases and J dropped 4 bases, with 11 bases sitting between them. The length of the CDR3 is 14 residues. Germline lookup yields CDR1 MNHNS and CDR2 SASEGT. The DNA for the CDR3 is TGTGCCAGCAGTGAAAGGCTGGGGCGAGAGACCCAGTACTTC. This gives the protein CASSERLGRETQYF.

The chain combines TRBV9 with TRBJ1-1; 8 positions agree with TRBD1. Trimming took 2 bases from V and 8 from J; bases not matched to a gene: 8. This CDR3 has 14 residues. Per the germline V gene, CDR1 is SGDLS and CDR2 is YYNGEE. The CDR3 loop reads CASSVLERTGEAFF. In nucleotides, the CDR3 is TGTGCCAGCAGCGTTCTAGAACGGACAGGGGAAGCTTTCTTT.

The CDR3 sequence is CASISGKTGELFF. CDR3 DNA: TGTGCCAGCATTTCAGGGAAAACCGGGGAGCTGTTTTTT. V is TRBV2 and J is TRBJ2-2; the D gene is possibly TRBD1 (5 bases). From germline, CDR1 is SNHLY and CDR2 FYNNEI. V gave up 7 bases and J gave up 5 bases, with 11 bases separating them. This CDR3 spans 13 amino acids.

This chain links TRBV28 with TRBJ1-2; TRBD1 aligns across 10 bases. The CDR3 extends over 13 amino acids. Unmatched junction bases numbered 6, after V lost 6 bases and J lost 8 bases. Germline lookup yields CDR1 MDHEN and CDR2 SYDVKM. The CDR3 nucleotides are TGTGCCAGCAGCCCGGACAGGGGGGACGGCTACACCTTC. Translation: CASSPDRGDGYTF.

The V and J genes are TRBV6-5 and TRBJ1-3; perhaps TRBD1 as D (6 bases). V lost 6 bases and J 1 base, leaving 10 bases between the germline ends. The CDR3 runs to 14 residues. Per germline, CDR1 MNHEY and CDR2 SVGAGI. The CDR3 coding sequence is TGTGCCAGCAGCCGACAGGTTTCTGGAAACACCATATATTTT. It translates to CASSRQVSGNTIYF.

The chain uses TRBV11-2 and TRBJ2-5, with TRBD2 as a possible D gene (5 bases). The ends were cut back, 2 bases at V and 5 bases at J, with 12 bases in the middle. The CDR3 sequence is 14 residues long. The V gene's germline CDR1 is SGHAT and CDR2 FQNNGV. In DNA form, the CDR3 reads TGTGCCAGCAGCTTACGCGGACTTAGCGAGACCCAGTACTTC. Its translation: CASSLRGLSETQYF.

The gene calls are TRBV6-5 and TRBJ2-1, with 10 bases aligning to TRBD2. From germline, CDR1 is MNHEY and CDR2 SVGAGI. Trimming cost V 7 bases and J 5 bases; bases outside gene matches: 5. The CDR3 runs to 14 residues. The CDR3 protein is CASTQRGGNNEQFF. CDR3 nucleotide sequence: TGTGCCAGCACGCAGCGGGGGGGCAACAATGAGCAGTTCTTC.

This chain joins TRBV18 and TRBJ1-2; TRBD1 matches at 9 bases. Germline V gene data show CDR1 as KGHSH and CDR2 as LQKENI. This CDR3 is 14 amino acids long. Trimming cost V 1 base and J 8 bases; bases outside gene matches: 5. The chain's CDR3 is CASSPRDRGEGYTF. The DNA of the CDR3 is TGTGCCAGCTCACCACGTGACAGGGGGGAAGGCTACACCTTC.

The V and J genes are TRBV11-3 and TRBJ1-1, with 7 bases aligning to TRBD1. With V trimmed by 2 bases and J by 1 base, 4 bases remained unmatched. From germline, CDR1 is SGHNT and CDR2 YENEEA. The CDR3 is made up of 15 amino acids. The CDR3, as DNA: TGTGCCAGCAGCTTAACGGGACAGAAGAACACTGAAGCTTTCTTT. The encoded protein is CASSLTGQKNTEAFF.

The chain recombines TRBV11-2 with TRBJ1-1; tentative D call: TRBD1 (6 bases). The CDR3 has 14 residues. Trimming pared 5 bases from V and 6 bases from J, leaving 16 bases between. Looked up from germline, CDR1 is SGHAT and CDR2 is FQNNGV. The CDR3 DNA follows: TGTGCCAGCAGCCATCGCCGGGACACTCCTGAAGCTTTCTTT. Its translation is CASSHRRDTPEAFF.

The chain links TRBV2 to TRBJ2-5; 11 bases are shared with TRBD1. This CDR3 is built from 17 residues. Germline CDR1 reads SNHLY; CDR2 reads FYNNEI. Trimming took 4 bases from V and 4 from J; bases not matched to a gene: 11. This chain's CDR3 is CASSGGTGGVSRETQYF. In DNA, the CDR3 is TGTGCCAGCAGTGGTGGGACAGGGGGAGTCTCGAGAGAGACCCAGTACTTC. Full variable domain (missing parts from reference TRBV2 and TRBJ2-5): EPEVTQTPSHQVTQMGQEVILRCVPISNHLYFYWYRQILGQKVEFLVSFYNNEISEKSEIFDDQFSVERPDGSNFTLKIRSTKLEDSAMYFCASSGGTGGVSRETQYFGPGTRLLVL.

This chain links TRBV6-6 with TRBJ2-7; D is unresolved. The CDR3 sequence is 14 residues long. CDR1 is MNHNY and CDR2 is SVGAGI in the germline V gene (reference sequence). The V end was cut by 0 bases, the J end by 2 bases, with 8 bases between. In DNA, the CDR3 is TGTGCCAGCAGTTACTCGGCTCAAACCTACGAGCAGTACTTC. This sequence encodes CASSYSAQTYEQYF.

This clone was detected a few times. The genes are TRBV25-1 and TRBJ1-6; D is undetermined. Germline V gives CDR1 MGHDK, CDR2 SYGVNS. Trimming pared 3 bases from V and 10 bases from J, leaving 10 bases between. The CDR3 spans 13 residues. DNA of the CDR3: TGTGCCAGCAGTGAGTCCATTCGGTCACCCCTCCACTTT. Translation: CASSESIRSPLHF. The whole variable domain, remainder taken from reference TRBV25-1 and TRBJ1-6, is EADIYQTPRYLVIGTGKKITLECSQTMGHDKMYWYQQDPGMELHLIHYSYGVNSTEKGDLSSESTVSRIRTEHFPLTLESARPSHTSQYLCASSESIRSPLHFGNGTRLTVT.

The chain combines TRBV9 with TRBJ2-7; TRBD2 might be the D (5 bases). The ends were cut back, 1 base at V and 3 bases at J, with 26 bases in the middle. The CDR3 loop spans 19 amino acids. Germline V gives CDR1 SGDLS, CDR2 YYNGEE. The CDR3, as DNA: TGTGCCAGCAGCGTACCGGGCGGGCTAAAGGGTTGCCATAACTACGAGCAGTACTTC. This encodes CASSVPGGLKGCHNYEQYF.